This T cell receptor (beta chain) was identified in a study of cytomegalovirus exposure and HLA in healthy donors. Study-level findings and limits: For most TCR beta V segments, an earlier analysis put the productive rate at about 90% or about 30% of the time.

The CDR3 has 15 amino acids. The ends were cut back, 0 bases at V and 0 bases at J, with 8 bases in the middle. Germline-derived CDR1 and CDR2 are KGHSH and LQKENI. Primers: 60 Vbeta forward and 13 Jbeta reverse. The method was immunoSEQ multiplex PCR; TCRdb's version includes in-frame clones alone and lacks a portion of them. The profile covers 150,000 to 200,000 clones, with approximately 80% appearing a single time and 1.6% taken by the ten largest. There were likely unrecorded immune exposures, though donors were nominally healthy when sampled. Remarks on this clone: Its antigen is unknown.

The rearrangement links TRBV18 to TRBJ1-1; D is unclear. The clonotype was recovered from a woman younger than 45 in good health and CMV-seronegative. The sample was PBMCs. CDR3 nucleotides: TGTGCCAGCTCACCACCTGTCAGCGTGAACACTGAAGCTTTCTTT. It yields the protein CASSPPVSVNTEAFF. Filled out from reference TRBV18 and TRBJ1-1, the complete variable domain reads NAGVMQNPRHLVRRRGQEARLRCSPMKGHSHVYWYRQLPEEGLKFMVYLQKENIIDESGMPKERFSAEFPKEGPSILRIQQVVRGDSAAYFCASSPPVSVNTEAFFGQGTRLTVV.